A selection of T cell receptor beta chains follows, all from one sample in a study of shared clonotypes between healthy human individuals. TCRdb's copy holds only in-frame clones and misses some; the assay was immunoSEQ multiplex PCR. The repertoire consists of around 1,000,000 clones, with 70% to 80% occurring once and the leading ten covering over 0.8%. The sample was memory CD4+ T cells from PBMCs. All receptors come from a man aged 18 to 30 in good health. Some clones in this sample may be carry-over from other donors' samples. Each CDR3 is given with its conserved first and last residue. The order of the fields is CDR3 DNA, CDR3 protein, clone size, J gene, D gene, V gene. D genes are given only for firm matches. A row's size may be missing; if present it is once, few, many or a size class.

TGCGCCAGCAGCTTACCAGGGGTCACTGAAGCTTTCTTT,CASSLPGVTEAFF,.,TRBJ1-1,.,TRBV5-1
TGCGCCAGCAGCTTTACCAGGGGAGCTATCTACGAGCAGTACTTC,CASSFTRGAIYEQYF,once,TRBJ2-7,.,TRBV5-1
TGTGCCAGCAGCCCGAACGGACTAGCAGGGGTCTACGAGCAGTACTTC,CASSPNGLAGVYEQYF,few,TRBJ2-7,TRBD2,TRBV5-6
TGCAGCGTTGTTTTGTCCTCCTACAATGAGCAGTTCTTC,CSVVLSSYNEQFF,.,TRBJ2-1,.,TRBV29-1
TGTGCCAGCAGCTTAGGGGGACACAGTGAAGCTTTCTTT,CASSLGGHSEAFF,.,TRBJ1-1,.,TRBV7-8
TGCGCCAGCAGCTTCTCTGGGGCCAACGTCCTGACTTTC,CASSFSGANVLTF,.,TRBJ2-6,.,TRBV5-1
TGTGCCAGCAGTTTATGGGGCCAGCCCCAGCATTTT,CASSLWGQPQHF,.,TRBJ1-5,.,TRBV28
TGTGCCAGCAGCGCGCAAGAGGGACAGAGTAATTCACCCCTCCACTTT,CASSAQEGQSNSPLHF,.,TRBJ1-6,TRBD1,TRBV9
TGTTCGAGGGGAGACTACAATGAGCAGTTCTTC,CSRGDYNEQFF,.,TRBJ2-1,.,TRBV6-1
TGTGCCAGCAGTGATGGCGGGAGGGGGGTCTATGAGCAGTTCTTC,CASSDGGRGVYEQFF,.,TRBJ2-1,TRBD2,TRBV6-1
TGTGCCAGCAGCATAAGGACTAGCCGGGCTAACTACGAGCAGTACTTC,CASSIRTSRANYEQYF,.,TRBJ2-7,TRBD2,TRBV5-6
TGTACCTGGAGTCACGGCGGTCGGGAGACCCAGTACTTC,CTWSHGGRETQYF,.,TRBJ2-5,.,TRBV30
TGTGCCAGCAGTTACTCAAGGGTTCCGAGAAACACCATATATTTT,CASSYSRVPRNTIYF,.,TRBJ1-3,.,TRBV6-6
TGTGCCAGCAGTGATCGTGACAGATACAATGAGCAGTTCTTC,CASSDRDRYNEQFF,.,TRBJ2-1,.,TRBV2
TGTGCCTGGACCCGGGCAGGGAATACCTACGAGCAGTACTTC,CAWTRAGNTYEQYF,.,TRBJ2-7,.,TRBV30
TGTGCCAGCAGTTTAGGGACAGGGGGTAACAATCAGCCCCAGCATTTT,CASSLGTGGNNQPQHF,.,TRBJ1-5,TRBD1,TRBV27
TGTGCCAGCCGCGGCTCAGGCGGGGGGGAACCCCAAGAGACCCAGTACTTC,CASRGSGGGEPQETQYF,.,TRBJ2-5,TRBD2,TRBV11-2
TGTGCCAGCAGCCCGCGGACTAGCGTCTACGAGCAGTACTTC,CASSPRTSVYEQYF,.,TRBJ2-7,TRBD2,TRBV7-2
TGTGCCAGCGGACAGGGGGCAAGCAATCAGCCCCAGCATTTT,CASGQGASNQPQHF,.,TRBJ1-5,TRBD1,TRBV2
TGTGCCACGCGGACAGGACTTAACACCGGGGAGCTGTTTTTT,CATRTGLNTGELFF,.,TRBJ2-2,TRBD1,TRBV2
TGTGCCAGCAGCCGCGGACAGGGGCTACCTCCGTACTTC,CASSRGQGLPPYF,.,TRBJ2-7,TRBD1,TRBV7-2
TGTGCCAGCAGCCAAGATAACTCCCAGTGGGGAAACGAGCAGTACTTC,CASSQDNSQWGNEQYF,.,TRBJ2-7,.,TRBV4-2
TGTGCCAGCAGGGAAGGTCGCGAGCAGTACTTC,CASREGREQYF,.,TRBJ2-7,.,TRBV6-5
TGTGCCAGCAGTTATAGGTCCGGAACTGGCGAGCAGTACTTC,CASSYRSGTGEQYF,once,TRBJ2-7,.,TRBV6-5
TGTGCCAGCAGCTTAGCGCCCGGGAGGGGGGAGAACACCGGGGAGCTGTTTTTT,CASSLAPGRGENTGELFF,.,TRBJ2-2,TRBD2,TRBV7-9
TGTGCCAGCTCACCGAAGGACAATCAGCCCCAGCATTTT,CASSPKDNQPQHF,.,TRBJ1-5,.,TRBV18
TGTGCCAGCAGTTTCGAGGCGGGGGTTGGCTACACCTTC,CASSFEAGVGYTF,.,TRBJ1-2,.,TRBV2
TGTGCCAGCAGCCGAGGCCGGGGACAGGGGAGCACTGAAGCTTTCTTT,CASSRGRGQGSTEAFF,.,TRBJ1-1,TRBD1,TRBV11-2
TGTGCCAGCAGCTCGGACAGGGGGAGGATTGAGACCCAGTACTTC,CASSSDRGRIETQYF,.,TRBJ2-5,TRBD1,TRBV7-2
TGTGCCAGCAATATAGGGTCGATCGGGGGGTATGGCTACACCTTC,CASNIGSIGGYGYTF,.,TRBJ1-2,.,TRBV6-1
TGTGCCAGTAGCTGGGACAGGGCTGTGGAGACCCAGTACTTC,CASSWDRAVETQYF,.,TRBJ2-5,TRBD1,TRBV19
TGTGCCAGCAGTGAGTCCAGCAACTATGGCTACACCTTC,CASSESSNYGYTF,.,TRBJ1-2,.,TRBV2
TGCGCCAGCAGCCAATCCGGACAGCACTATGGCTACACCTTC,CASSQSGQHYGYTF,few,TRBJ1-2,.,TRBV4-3
TGTGCCAGCAGCCCAAGGGTAGGGTTGAATATAAATCAGCCCCAGCATTTT,CASSPRVGLNINQPQHF,.,TRBJ1-5,.,TRBV7-6
TGCAGCGTTTTGGCTAGCGGGAGAGAGACCCAGTACTTC,CSVLASGRETQYF,.,TRBJ2-5,TRBD2,TRBV29-1
TGCGCCAGCAGGAGGCAGGAGAACACCGGGGAGCTGTTTTTT,CASRRQENTGELFF,.,TRBJ2-2,.,TRBV5-1